This is a list of T cell receptor beta chains from one sample in a study of shared clonotypes between healthy human individuals. Libraries were prepared by immunoSEQ multiplex PCR; TCRdb keeps only in-frame clonotypes and omits some of them. The sample shows 2 million or so clones, roughly 94% of them seen only once. The sample taken for sequencing was naive CD8+ T cells sorted from blood. These receptors came from a man younger than 35 in good health. CDR3s include the opening cysteine and the closing phenylalanine or tryptophan. Some rows mark clone size as missing; the rest say once, few, many or name a class of expanded clone.

V	size	J	CDR3
TRBV4-3	-	TRBJ2-5	CASSQAWGGETQYF
TRBV11-2	-	TRBJ2-7	CASSFPGLYEQYF
TRBV11-2	once	TRBJ2-7	CASSPLRGESAYEQYF
TRBV10-3	-	TRBJ2-5	CAISEWVSGSPYQETQYF
TRBV11-1	once	TRBJ2-7	CASSAGDLYAQYF
TRBV5-1	-	TRBJ2-7	CASSLAATYEQYF
TRBV28	few	TRBJ1-5	CASSPVGGPNQPQHF
TRBV5-6	-	TRBJ2-7	CASSSEDYEQYF
TRBV27	-	TRBJ2-7	CASSLRGSYEQYF
TRBV9	-	TRBJ2-7	CASSPGGTGLEQYF
TRBV5-6	-	TRBJ2-1	CASSLGLPNEQFF
TRBV11-2	-	TRBJ2-5	CASSLQSAVETQYF
TRBV4-2	-	TRBJ2-1	CASSRLAGGMGEQFF
TRBV4-3	-	TRBJ2-3	CASSQDGGPYTDTQYF
TRBV27	once	TRBJ2-7	CASNPTGTSYEQYF
TRBV19	-	TRBJ2-1	CASSPSGNEQFF
TRBV6-6	-	TRBJ1-1	CASSYQHSNTEAFF
TRBV13	-	TRBJ1-4	CASSTDRVGEKLFF
TRBV7-6	-	TRBJ2-5	CASSLDAVGQGSETQYF
TRBV4-3	once	TRBJ2-5	CASSRILAVQETQYF
TRBV27	-	TRBJ2-2	CASSLLAGGTGELFF